This T cell receptor (beta chain) was obtained from a study of blood T cell repertoires in COVID-19. Across the whole study: Sites in the United States, Italy and Spain provided acute and convalescent COVID-19 samples.

Sequenced by immunoSEQ multiplex PCR; TCRdb stores in-frame clones only, minus some. The sample consists of 130,000 or so clones, roughly 90% of them appearing once. This CDR3 spans 16 amino acids. The germline CDR1 and CDR2 sequences are SEHNR and FQNEAQ (reference sequence). Between the trimmed V and J ends, which lost 3 bases and 5 bases, there was a span of 17 bases. V and J are TRBV7-9 and TRBJ2-1; weak D call: TRBD2 (6 bases). The material sequenced was peripheral blood. The receptor comes from a man between 65 and 85 years old with active COVID-19. CDR3 DNA sequence: TGTGCCAGCAGCTTGGGAGTGGGGGGTGCGGACAATGAGCAGTTCTTC. This codes for CASSLGVGGADNEQFF. Combining the CDR3 with reference TRBV7-9 and TRBJ2-1 gives the whole variable domain DTGVSQNPRHKITKRGQNVTFRCDPISEHNRLYWYRQTLGQGPEFLTYFQNEAQLEKSRLLSDRFSAERPKGSFSTLEIQRTEQGDSAMYLCASSLGVGGADNEQFFGPGTRLTVL.